The clone carrying this T cell receptor (beta chain) is a singleton in its sample. This sample was taken from a study of T cell clones after liver transplantation. The overall study: Samples came from ITN030ST, which attempted immunosuppression withdrawal within 2 years of liver transplantation. Apart from a few HCV-positive recipients, transplants were for non-autoimmune, non-viral reasons. A pre-transplant mixed lymphocyte reaction with TCRbeta sequencing defined graft-donor-reactive clones followed in post-transplant blood.

Clones were read by immunoSEQ multiplex PCR, and TCRdb kept only the in-frame ones, dropping some. The sample comprises about 80,000 clones, 82% of which are singletons, and approximately 0.45% rests with the top ten. Trimming stripped 6 bases from V and 4 bases from J, with 12 bases between. The CDR3 is made up of 13 amino acids. Germline loops: CDR1 MNHNS, CDR2 SASEGT. Source: CD4+ T cells from blood, taken 46 months after liver transplant. The chain has TRBV6-1 and TRBJ1-2; D call uncertain. The sequence was obtained from a human patient who received a liver transplant. Some T cells may arise from the graft donor. In DNA form, the CDR3 reads TGTGCCAGCAGCCCCGACGGACTCTATGGCTACACCTTC. Translated, it gives CASSPDGLYGYTF.